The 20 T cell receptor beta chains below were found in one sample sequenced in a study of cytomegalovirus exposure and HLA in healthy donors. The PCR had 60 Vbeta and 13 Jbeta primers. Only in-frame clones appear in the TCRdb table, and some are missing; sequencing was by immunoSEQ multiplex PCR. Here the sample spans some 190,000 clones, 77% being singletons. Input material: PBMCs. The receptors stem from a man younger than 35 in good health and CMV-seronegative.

CDR3 amino acids: CASSRLGSYNEQFF. In DNA form, the CDR3 reads TGTGCCAGCAGCCGCCTAGGATCCTACAATGAGCAGTTCTTC. This chain links TRBV7-2 with TRBJ2-1; no clear D. Looked up from germline, CDR1 is SGHTA and CDR2 is FQGNSA. This CDR3 has 14 residues. The V and J ends lost 5 bases and 1 base respectively, with 9 bases between them.

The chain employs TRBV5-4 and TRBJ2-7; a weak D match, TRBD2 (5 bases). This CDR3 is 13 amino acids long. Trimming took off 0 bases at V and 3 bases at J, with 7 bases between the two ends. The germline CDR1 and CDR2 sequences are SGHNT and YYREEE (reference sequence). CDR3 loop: CASSLEGSYEQYF. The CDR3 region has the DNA TGTGCCAGCAGCTTGGAAGGGAGCTACGAGCAGTACTTC.

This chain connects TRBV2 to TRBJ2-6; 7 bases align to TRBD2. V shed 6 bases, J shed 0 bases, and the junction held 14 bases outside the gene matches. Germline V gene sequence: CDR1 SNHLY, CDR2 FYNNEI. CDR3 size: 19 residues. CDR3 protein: CASSRRGDSTFSGANVLTF. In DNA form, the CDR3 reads TGTGCCAGCAGCCGCCGGGGGGACTCGACCTTCTCTGGGGCCAACGTCCTGACTTTC.

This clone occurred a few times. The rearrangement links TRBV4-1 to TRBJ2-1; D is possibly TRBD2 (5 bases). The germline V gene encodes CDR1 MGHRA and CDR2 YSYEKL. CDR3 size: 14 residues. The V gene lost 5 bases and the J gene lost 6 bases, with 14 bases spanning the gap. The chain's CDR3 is CASSAQLGSNEQFF. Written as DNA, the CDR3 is TGCGCCAGCAGCGCCCAACTAGGTAGCAATGAGCAGTTCTTC.

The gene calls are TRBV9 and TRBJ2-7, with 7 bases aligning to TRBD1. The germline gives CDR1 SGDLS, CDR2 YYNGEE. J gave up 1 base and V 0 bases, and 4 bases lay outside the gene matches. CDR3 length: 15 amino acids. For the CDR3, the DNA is TGTGCCAGCAGCGTAGGAGGGGGCAGATCCTACGAGCAGTACTTC. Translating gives CASSVGGGRSYEQYF.

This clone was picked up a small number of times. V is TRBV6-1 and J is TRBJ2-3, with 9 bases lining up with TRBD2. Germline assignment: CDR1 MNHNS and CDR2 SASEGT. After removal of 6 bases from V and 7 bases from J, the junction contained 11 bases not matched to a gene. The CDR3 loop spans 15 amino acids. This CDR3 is CASSPSREGFYTQYF. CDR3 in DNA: TGTGCCAGCAGCCCCTCGCGGGAGGGATTTTATACGCAGTATTTT.

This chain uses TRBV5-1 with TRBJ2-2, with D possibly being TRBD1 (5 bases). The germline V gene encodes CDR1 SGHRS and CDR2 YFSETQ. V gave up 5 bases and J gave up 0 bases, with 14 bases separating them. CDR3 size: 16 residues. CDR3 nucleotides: TGCGCCAGCAGGGTACAGGCCGATTCGAACACCGGGGAGCTGTTTTTT. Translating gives CASRVQADSNTGELFF. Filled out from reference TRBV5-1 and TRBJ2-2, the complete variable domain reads KAGVTQTPRYLIKTRGQQVTLSCSPISGHRSVSWYQQTPGQGLQFLFEYFSETQRNKGNFPGRFSGRQFSNSRSEMNVSTLELGDSALYLCASRVQADSNTGELFFGEGSRLTVL.

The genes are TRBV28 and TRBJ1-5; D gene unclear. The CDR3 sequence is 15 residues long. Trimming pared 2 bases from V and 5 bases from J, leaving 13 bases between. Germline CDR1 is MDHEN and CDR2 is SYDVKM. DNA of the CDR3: TGTGCCAGCAGTTTAATAGGTGCGGGCCATCAGCCCCAGCATTTT. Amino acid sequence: CASSLIGAGHQPQHF.

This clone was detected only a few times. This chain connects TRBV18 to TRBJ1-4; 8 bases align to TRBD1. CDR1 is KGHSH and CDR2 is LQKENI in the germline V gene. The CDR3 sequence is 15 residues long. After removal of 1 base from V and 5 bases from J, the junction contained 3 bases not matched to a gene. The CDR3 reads CASSPHRGANEKLFF. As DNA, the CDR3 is TGTGCCAGCTCACCACACAGGGGGGCAAATGAAAAACTGTTTTTT.

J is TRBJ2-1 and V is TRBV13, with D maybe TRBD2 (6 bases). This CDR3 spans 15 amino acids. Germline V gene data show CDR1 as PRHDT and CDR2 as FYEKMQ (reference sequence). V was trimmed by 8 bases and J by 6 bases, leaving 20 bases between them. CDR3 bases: TGTGCCAGCTATCTAGCGACCAGTTCGGGCAATGAGCAGTTCTTC. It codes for CASYLATSSGNEQFF. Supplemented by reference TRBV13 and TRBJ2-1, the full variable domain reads AAGVIQSPRHLIKEKRETATLKCYPIPRHDTVYWYQQGPGQDPQFLISFYEKMQSDKGSIPDRFSAQQFSDYHSELNMSSLELGDSALYFCASYLATSSGNEQFFGPGTRLTVL.

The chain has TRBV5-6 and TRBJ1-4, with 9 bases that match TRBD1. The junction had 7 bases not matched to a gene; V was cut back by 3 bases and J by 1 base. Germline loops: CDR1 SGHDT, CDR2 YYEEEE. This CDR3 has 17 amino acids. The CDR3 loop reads CASSSGTGRRTNEKLFF. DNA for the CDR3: TGTGCCAGCAGCTCCGGGACAGGGCGGCGAACTAATGAAAAACTGTTTTTT.

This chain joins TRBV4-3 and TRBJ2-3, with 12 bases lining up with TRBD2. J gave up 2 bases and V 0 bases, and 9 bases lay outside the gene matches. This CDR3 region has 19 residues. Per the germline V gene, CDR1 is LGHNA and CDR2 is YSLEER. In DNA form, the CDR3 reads TGCGCCAGCAGCCAAGATATTGTACTAGCGGGGGGCACCACAGATACGCAGTATTTT. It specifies CASSQDIVLAGGTTDTQYF.

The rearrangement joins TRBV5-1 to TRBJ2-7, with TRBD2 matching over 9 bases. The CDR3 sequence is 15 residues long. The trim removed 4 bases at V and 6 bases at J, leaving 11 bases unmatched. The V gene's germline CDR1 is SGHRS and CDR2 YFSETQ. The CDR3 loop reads CASSGGLALSREQYF. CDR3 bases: TGCGCCAGCAGCGGGGGACTAGCTCTGTCCCGCGAGCAGTACTTC. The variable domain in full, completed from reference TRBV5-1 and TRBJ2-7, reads KAGVTQTPRYLIKTRGQQVTLSCSPISGHRSVSWYQQTPGQGLQFLFEYFSETQRNKGNFPGRFSGRQFSNSRSEMNVSTLELGDSALYLCASSGGLALSREQYFGPGTRLTVT.

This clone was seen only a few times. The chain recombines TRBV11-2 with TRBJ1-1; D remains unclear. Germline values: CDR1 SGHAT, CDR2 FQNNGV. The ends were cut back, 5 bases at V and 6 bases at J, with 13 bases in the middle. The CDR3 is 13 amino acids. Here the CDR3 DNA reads TGTGCCAGCAGCAATCCCCCGGTTTCTGAAGCTTTCTTT. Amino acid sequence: CASSNPPVSEAFF.

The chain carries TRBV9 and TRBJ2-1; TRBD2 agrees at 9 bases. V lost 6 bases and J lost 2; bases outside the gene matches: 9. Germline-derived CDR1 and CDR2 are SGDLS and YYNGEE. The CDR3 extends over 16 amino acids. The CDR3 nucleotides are TGTGCCAGCACCCCGGGCGGACTAGCGACCTACAATGAGCAGTTCTTC. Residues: CASTPGGLATYNEQFF.

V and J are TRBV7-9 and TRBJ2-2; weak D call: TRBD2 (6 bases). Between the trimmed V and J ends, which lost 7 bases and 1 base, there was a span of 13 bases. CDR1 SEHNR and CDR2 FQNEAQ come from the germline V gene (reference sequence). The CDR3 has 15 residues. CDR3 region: CASNRGGLNTGELFF. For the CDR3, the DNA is TGTGCCAGCAACCGGGGAGGCCTGAACACCGGGGAGCTGTTTTTT. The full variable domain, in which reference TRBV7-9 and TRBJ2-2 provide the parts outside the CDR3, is DTGVSQNPRHKITKRGQNVTFRCDPISEHNRLYWYRQTLGQGPEFLTYFQNEAQLEKSRLLSDRFSAERPKGSFSTLEIQRTEQGDSAMYLCASNRGGLNTGELFFGEGSRLTVL.

DNA for the CDR3: TGTGCCAGCAGCTTTGGGACAGGGAGCTCCTACGAGCAGTACTTC. Protein sequence: CASSFGTGSSYEQYF. This chain links TRBV5-4 with TRBJ2-7; 9 positions agree with TRBD1. The J segment lost 0 bases and the V segment lost 2 bases, leaving 3 bases of the junction unmatched. Germline CDR1 is SGHNT and CDR2 is YYREEE (reference sequence). The CDR3 totals 15 residues.

The CDR3 sequence is CASSPRGSGGPQETQYF. In DNA form, the CDR3 reads TGTGCCAGCAGCCCGAGGGGGAGCGGGGGGCCTCAAGAGACCCAGTACTTC. The chain links TRBV21-1 to TRBJ2-5; TRBD2 is the table's D call, not checked against the DNA. TRBV21-1 is classified as a pseudogene. This CDR3 contains 17 residues.

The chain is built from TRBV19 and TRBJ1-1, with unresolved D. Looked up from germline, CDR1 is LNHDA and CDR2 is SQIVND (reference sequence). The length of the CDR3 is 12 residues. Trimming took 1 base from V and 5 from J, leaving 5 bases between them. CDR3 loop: CASSIAGTEAFF. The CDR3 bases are TGTGCCAGTAGTATAGCGGGAACTGAAGCTTTCTTT. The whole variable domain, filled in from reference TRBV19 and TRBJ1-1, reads DGGITQSPKYLFRKEGQNVTLSCEQNLNHDAMYWYRQDPGQGLRLIYYSQIVNDFQKGDIAEGYSVSREKKESFPLTVTSAQKNPTAFYLCASSIAGTEAFFGQGTRLTVV.

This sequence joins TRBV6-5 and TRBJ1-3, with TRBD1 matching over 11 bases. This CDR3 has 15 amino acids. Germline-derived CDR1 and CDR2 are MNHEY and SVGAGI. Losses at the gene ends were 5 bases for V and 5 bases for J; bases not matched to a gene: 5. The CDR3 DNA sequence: TGTGCCAGCAGTAGCGGGACAGGGGGTAGAAACACCATATATTTT. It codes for CASSSGTGGRNTIYF.